Following are 13 T cell receptor beta chains from one sample sequenced in a study of shared clonotypes between healthy human individuals. Some clones are missing from TCRdb's copy, which holds only in-frame ones; the method was immunoSEQ multiplex PCR. Of about 2 million clones in the sample, 90% to 95% were seen once. The source material was naive CD4+ T cells sorted from blood. Subset indicated: CD45RA+ positively selected. The receptors were gathered from a man between 18 and 29 years old in good health.

The V and J genes are TRBV15 and TRBJ2-1; D is ambiguous. CDR1 is LNHNV, CDR2 YYDKDF, per germline (reference sequence). The V gene lost 7 bases and the J gene lost 0 bases, with 13 bases spanning the gap. This CDR3 has 15 residues. CDR3 in amino acids: CATTGPSSSYNEQFF. The CDR3 bases are TGTGCCACCACCGGCCCCTCGAGCTCCTACAATGAGCAGTTCTTC. Variable domain in full (rest from reference TRBV15 and TRBJ2-1): DAMVIQNPRYQVTQFGKPVTLSCSQTLNHNVMYWYQQKSSQAPKLLFHYYDKDFNNEADTPDNFQSRRPNTSFCFLDIRSPGLGDTAMYLCATTGPSSSYNEQFFGPGTRLTVL.

The CDR3, as DNA: TGCGCCAGCAGCCCGGGACAGGGTAGCGGCTACACCTTC. Translated, it gives CASSPGQGSGYTF. This rearrangement joins TRBV5-1 to TRBJ1-2, with TRBD1 matching 9 bases. The CDR3 is 13 amino acids. V was clipped by 4 bases and J by 8 bases; unmatched bases: 6. The germline gives CDR1 SGHRS, CDR2 YFSETQ.

The rearrangement links TRBV9 to TRBJ2-7, with 7 nucleotides matching TRBD1. This CDR3 spans 15 amino acids. Trimming took 4 bases from V and 3 from J; bases not matched to a gene: 10. Germline CDR1 reads SGDLS; CDR2 reads YYNGEE. CDR3 loop: CASSPRQGTGYEQYF. CDR3 nucleotide sequence: TGTGCCAGCAGCCCCAGACAGGGTACCGGCTACGAGCAGTACTTC.

The V gene is TRBV6-5, the J gene TRBJ1-4; D gene unclear. V lost 6 bases to trimming and J lost 7 bases, with 18 bases between them. Looked up from germline, CDR1 is MNHEY and CDR2 is SVGAGI. This CDR3 comprises 15 residues. The CDR3 is CASRQASGVSEKLFF. The CDR3 nucleotides read TGTGCCAGCAGGCAGGCCTCTGGGGTTTCTGAAAAACTGTTTTTT.

To note about this clone: Different DNA sequences within this sample yield the same CDR3. This sequence joins TRBV6-5 and TRBJ1-1; no clear D gene. The CDR3 runs to 13 residues. Germline-derived CDR1 and CDR2 are MNHEY and SVGAGI. Trimming took 1 base from V and 5 from J, leaving 8 bases between them. DNA of the CDR3: TGTGCCAGCAGTTACTTAGGAGGTACTGAAGCTTTCTTT. This sequence encodes CASSYLGGTEAFF.

This rearrangement joins TRBV5-4 to TRBJ2-1; a weak D match, TRBD1 (5 bases). This CDR3 is built from 14 residues. The germline CDR1 and CDR2 sequences are SGHNT and YYREEE (reference sequence). The germline V and J ends were trimmed by 1 base and 10 bases, with 15 bases remaining between them. This CDR3 reads CASSLPGHFGEQFF. The CDR3 DNA sequence: TGTGCCAGCAGCTTGCCAGGGCACTTCGGGGAGCAGTTCTTC.

This clone has just one count. The gene calls are TRBV4-1 and TRBJ2-3; 12 nucleotides agree with TRBD1. The CDR3 extends over 16 amino acids. J lost 6 bases, V lost 4 bases, and 8 bases had no gene match. Germline V lookup: CDR1 MGHRA, CDR2 YSYEKL. CDR3 nucleotide sequence: TGCGCCAGCAGCCGAGCGGGACAGGGGGCTGGGGATACGCAGTATTTT. This codes for CASSRAGQGAGDTQYF.

This chain joins TRBV7-9 and TRBJ1-2; weak D call: TRBD1 (5 bases). V lost 1 base to trimming and J lost 4 bases, with 10 bases between them. The CDR3 is 14 residues long. The germline gives CDR1 SEHNR, CDR2 FQNEAQ (reference sequence). CDR3 sequence: CASSLVQGAYGYTF. DNA for the CDR3: TGTGCCAGCAGCTTAGTGCAGGGTGCCTATGGCTACACCTTC.

The chain joins TRBV5-4 to TRBJ2-1; 8 nucleotides agree with TRBD2. The CDR3 is made up of 15 amino acids. V was pared by 4 bases and J by 4 bases, with 7 bases of the junction left unmatched. Germline loops: CDR1 SGHNT, CDR2 YYREEE (reference sequence). CDR3 protein: CASSQREMFYNEQFF. The DNA of the CDR3 is TGTGCCAGCAGCCAGCGGGAGATGTTTTACAATGAGCAGTTCTTC.

The chain is built from TRBV4-1 and TRBJ1-4; the match to TRBD1 covers 7 bases. J lost 5 bases, V lost 5 bases, and 8 bases had no gene match. Per germline, CDR1 MGHRA and CDR2 YSYEKL. The CDR3 is 15 residues long. For the CDR3, the DNA is TGCGCCAGCAGCGTTCGGACAGGTGGGAATGAAAAACTGTTTTTT. Amino acid sequence: CASSVRTGGNEKLFF.

The CDR3 loop is CASSSLFREGTDTQYF. The CDR3 DNA follows: TGTGCCAGCAGTTCCCTTTTCCGGGAAGGAACAGATACGCAGTATTTT. The rearrangement joins TRBV2 to TRBJ2-3, with a possible D match to TRBD2 (5 bases). The CDR3 totals 16 residues. Germline CDR1 is SNHLY and CDR2 is FYNNEI. Trimming pared 5 bases from V and 3 bases from J, leaving 18 bases between.

This clone occurred a few times. At one boundary the junction diverges from the germline segment, which might be a read error. The chain carries TRBV7-2 and TRBJ2-1, with 10 bases lining up with TRBD2. Germline V gene data show CDR1 as SGHTA and CDR2 as FQGNSA. CDR3 size: 13 residues. The CDR3 loop is CASSLTSGEGNVF. Here the CDR3 DNA reads TGTGCCAGCAGCTTAACTAGCGGGGAGGGTAATGTCTTC. Based on the CDR3 plus reference TRBV7-2 and TRBJ2-1, the full variable domain is GAGVSQSPSNKVTEKGKDVELRCDPISGHTALYWYRQSLGQGLEFLIYFQGNSAPDKSGLPSDRFSAERTGGSVSTLTIQRTQQEDSAVYLCASSLTSGEGNVFGPGTRLTVL.

The V call is TRBV2, the J call TRBJ2-4; D is ambiguous. Deletions cut 5 bases from V and 0 bases from J, with 14 bases between. Germline V gene data show CDR1 as SNHLY and CDR2 as FYNNEI. The CDR3 is 16 amino acids. DNA of the CDR3: TGTGCCAGCAGTTTGATCTTGTCGATAGCCAAAAACATTCAGTACTTC. Translating it yields CASSLILSIAKNIQYF.